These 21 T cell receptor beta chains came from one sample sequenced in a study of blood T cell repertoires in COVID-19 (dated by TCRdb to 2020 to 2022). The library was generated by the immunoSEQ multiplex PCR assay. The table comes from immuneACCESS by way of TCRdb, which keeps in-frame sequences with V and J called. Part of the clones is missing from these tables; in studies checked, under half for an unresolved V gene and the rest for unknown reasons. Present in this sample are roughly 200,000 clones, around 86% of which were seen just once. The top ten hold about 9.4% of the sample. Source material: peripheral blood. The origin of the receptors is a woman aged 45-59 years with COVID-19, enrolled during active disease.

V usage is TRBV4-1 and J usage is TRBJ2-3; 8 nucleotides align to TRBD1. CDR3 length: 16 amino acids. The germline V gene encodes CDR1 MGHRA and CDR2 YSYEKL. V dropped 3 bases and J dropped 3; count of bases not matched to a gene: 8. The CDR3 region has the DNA TGCGCCAGCAGCCAGGACCGGGACAGGATAACAGATACGCAGTATTTT. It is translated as CASSQDRDRITDTQYF.

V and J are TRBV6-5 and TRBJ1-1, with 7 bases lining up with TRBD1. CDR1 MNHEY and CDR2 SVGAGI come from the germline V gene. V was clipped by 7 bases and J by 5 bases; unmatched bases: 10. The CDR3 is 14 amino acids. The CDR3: CASTMTGSGTEAFF. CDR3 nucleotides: TGTGCCAGCACCATGACAGGGTCGGGAACTGAAGCTTTCTTT.

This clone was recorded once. CDR3 DNA: TGTGCCAGCAGCGCCGATACAGGGGGAAAAAACACTGAAGCTTTCTTT. Translated: CASSADTGGKNTEAFF. The chain carries TRBV5-6 and TRBJ1-1; 8 positions match TRBD1. This CDR3 is 16 amino acids long. The germline gives CDR1 SGHDT, CDR2 YYEEEE. J gave up 2 bases and V 4 bases, and 10 bases lay outside the gene matches.

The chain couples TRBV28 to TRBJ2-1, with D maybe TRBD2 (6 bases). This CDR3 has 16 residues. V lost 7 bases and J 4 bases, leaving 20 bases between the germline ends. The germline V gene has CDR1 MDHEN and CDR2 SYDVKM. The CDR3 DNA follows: TGTGCCAGCACCCCTCTTCTCCGGACTATTTACAATGAGCAGTTCTTC. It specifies CASTPLLRTIYNEQFF. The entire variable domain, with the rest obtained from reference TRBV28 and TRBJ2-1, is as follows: DVKVTQSSRYLVKRTGEKVFLECVQDMDHENMFWYRQDPGLGLRLIYFSYDVKMKEKGDIPEGYSVSREKKERFSLILESASTNQTSMYLCASTPLLRTIYNEQFFGPGTRLTVL.

CDR3 sequence: CASWDREGYEQYF. As DNA, the CDR3 is TGTGCCAGTTGGGACAGGGAAGGCTACGAGCAGTACTTC. This rearrangement joins TRBV21-1 to TRBJ2-7; the table names TRBD1, a call not compared with the DNA. TRBV21-1 is a pseudogene segment. The length of the CDR3 is 13 residues.

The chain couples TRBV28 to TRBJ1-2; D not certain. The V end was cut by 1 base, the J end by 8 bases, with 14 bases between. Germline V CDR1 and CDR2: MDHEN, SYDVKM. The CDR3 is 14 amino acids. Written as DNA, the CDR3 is TGTGCCAGCAGTTTATTGGGTTTGAAGCGGGGCTACACCTTC. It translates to CASSLLGLKRGYTF.

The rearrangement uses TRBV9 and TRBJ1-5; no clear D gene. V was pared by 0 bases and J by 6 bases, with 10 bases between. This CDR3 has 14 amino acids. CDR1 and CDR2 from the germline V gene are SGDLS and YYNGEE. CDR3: CASSVDSLGQPQHF. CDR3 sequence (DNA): TGTGCCAGCAGCGTAGACAGCCTGGGTCAGCCCCAGCATTTT.

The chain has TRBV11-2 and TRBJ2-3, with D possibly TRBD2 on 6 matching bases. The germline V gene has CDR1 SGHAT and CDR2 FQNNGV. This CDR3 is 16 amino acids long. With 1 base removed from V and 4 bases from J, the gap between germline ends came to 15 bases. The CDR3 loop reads CASSLGVLEGPDTQYF. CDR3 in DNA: TGTGCCAGCAGCTTAGGGGTGTTGGAGGGCCCAGATACGCAGTATTTT. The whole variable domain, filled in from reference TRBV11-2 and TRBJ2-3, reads EAGVAQSPRYKIIEKRQSVAFWCNPISGHATLYWYQQILGQGPKLLIQFQNNGVVDDSQLPKDRFSAERLKGVDSTLKIQPAKLEDSAVYLCASSLGVLEGPDTQYFGPGTRLTVL.

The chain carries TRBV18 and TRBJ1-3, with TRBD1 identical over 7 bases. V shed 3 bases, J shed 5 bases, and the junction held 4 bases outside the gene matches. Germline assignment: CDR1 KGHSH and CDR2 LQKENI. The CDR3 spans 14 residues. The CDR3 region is CASSPARGRNTIYF. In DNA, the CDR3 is TGTGCCAGCTCACCTGCCAGGGGGAGAAACACCATATATTTT.

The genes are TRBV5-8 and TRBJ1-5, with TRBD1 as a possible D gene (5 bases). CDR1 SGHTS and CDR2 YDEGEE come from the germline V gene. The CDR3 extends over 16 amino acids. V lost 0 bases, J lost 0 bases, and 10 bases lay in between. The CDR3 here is CASSLGSGPSNQPQHF. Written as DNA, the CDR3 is TGTGCCAGCAGCTTGGGGTCAGGGCCTAGCAATCAGCCCCAGCATTTT.

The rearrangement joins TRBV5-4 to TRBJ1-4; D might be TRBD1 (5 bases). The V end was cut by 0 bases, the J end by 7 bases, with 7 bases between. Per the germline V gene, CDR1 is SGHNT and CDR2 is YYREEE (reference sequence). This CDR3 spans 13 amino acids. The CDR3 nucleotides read TGTGCCAGCAGCTTGGCGGGGGGTGAAAAACTGTTTTTT. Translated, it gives CASSLAGGEKLFF. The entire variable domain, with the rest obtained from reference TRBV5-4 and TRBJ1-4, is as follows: ETGVTQSPTHLIKTRGQQVTLRCSSQSGHNTVSWYQQALGQGPQFIFQYYREEENGRGNFPPRFSGLQFPNYSSELNVNALELDDSALYLCASSLAGGEKLFFGSGTQLSVL.

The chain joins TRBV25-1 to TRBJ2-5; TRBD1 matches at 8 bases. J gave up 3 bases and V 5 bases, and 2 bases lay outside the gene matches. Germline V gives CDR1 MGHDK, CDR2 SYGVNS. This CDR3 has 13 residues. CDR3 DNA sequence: TGTGCCAGCAGTAAGACAGGGGAAGAGACCCAGTACTTC. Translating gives CASSKTGEETQYF.

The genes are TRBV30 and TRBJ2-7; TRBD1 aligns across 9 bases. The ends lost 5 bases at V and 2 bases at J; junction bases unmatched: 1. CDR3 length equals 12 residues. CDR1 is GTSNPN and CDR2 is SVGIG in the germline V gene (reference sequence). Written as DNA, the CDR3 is TGTGCCTGGGGACAGGGGCCCTACGAGCAGTACTTC. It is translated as CAWGQGPYEQYF.

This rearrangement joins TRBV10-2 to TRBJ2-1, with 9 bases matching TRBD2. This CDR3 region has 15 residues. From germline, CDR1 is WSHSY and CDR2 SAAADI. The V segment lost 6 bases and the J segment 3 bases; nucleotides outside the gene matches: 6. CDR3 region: CASSPKRGDYNEQFF. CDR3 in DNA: TGCGCCAGCAGCCCCAAGCGGGGGGACTACAATGAGCAGTTCTTC.

In nucleotides, the CDR3 is TGTGCCAGCAGTTCTATTGATAGCACAGATACGCAGTATTTT. It encodes CASSSIDSTDTQYF. This chain joins TRBV6-2 or TRBV6-3 and TRBJ2-3, with D unclear. This CDR3 spans 14 amino acids. Per the germline V gene, CDR1 is MNHEY and CDR2 is SVGEGT. Trimming left V 4 bases short and J 0 bases short, with 8 bases between.

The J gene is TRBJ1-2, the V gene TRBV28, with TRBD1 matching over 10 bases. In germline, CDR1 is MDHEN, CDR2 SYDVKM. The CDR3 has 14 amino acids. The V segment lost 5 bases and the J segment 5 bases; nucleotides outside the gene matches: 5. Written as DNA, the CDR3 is TGTGCCAGCAGTGGGGGGACAGGGGTTTATGGCTACACCTTC. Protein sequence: CASSGGTGVYGYTF.

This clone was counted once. Here the CDR3 DNA reads TGTGCCAGCTCCCGGGACAGAGTCTCAACTAATGAAAAACTGTTTTTT. Its protein is CASSRDRVSTNEKLFF. V is TRBV18 and J is TRBJ1-4; TRBD1 matches at 7 bases. V shed 6 bases, J shed 0 bases, and the junction held 7 bases outside the gene matches. The CDR3 consists of 16 residues. CDR1 and CDR2 from the germline V gene are KGHSH and LQKENI.

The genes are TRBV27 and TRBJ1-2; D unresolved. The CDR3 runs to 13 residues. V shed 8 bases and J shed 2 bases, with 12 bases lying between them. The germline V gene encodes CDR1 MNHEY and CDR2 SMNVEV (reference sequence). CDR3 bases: TGTGCCAGCGGCGGGATTATCAACTATGGCTACACCTTC. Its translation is CASGGIINYGYTF.

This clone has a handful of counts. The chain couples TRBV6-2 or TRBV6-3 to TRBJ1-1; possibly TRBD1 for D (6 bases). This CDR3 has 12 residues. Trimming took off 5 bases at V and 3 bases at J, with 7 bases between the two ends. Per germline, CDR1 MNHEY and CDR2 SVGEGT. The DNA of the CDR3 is TGTGCCAGCAGTGCAGGGGACACTGAAGCTTTCTTT. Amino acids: CASSAGDTEAFF.

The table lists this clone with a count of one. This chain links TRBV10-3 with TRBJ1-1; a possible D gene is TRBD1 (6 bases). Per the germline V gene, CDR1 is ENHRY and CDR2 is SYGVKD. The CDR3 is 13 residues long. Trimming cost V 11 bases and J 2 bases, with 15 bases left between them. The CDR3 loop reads CASKPGTNTEAFF. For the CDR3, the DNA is TGTGCCTCCAAACCTGGGACAAACACTGAAGCTTTCTTT.

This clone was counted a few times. The CDR3 region has the DNA TGTGCCAGCAGTGAATACGACAGGGGGCGAGGCGGGGAGCTGTTTTTT. The encoded protein is CASSEYDRGRGGELFF. This rearrangement joins TRBV2 to TRBJ2-2, with 10 nucleotides matching TRBD1. With 2 bases clipped from V and 7 bases from J, the junction kept 7 bases outside the gene matches. This CDR3 is 16 amino acids long. Germline values: CDR1 SNHLY, CDR2 FYNNEI.